The T cell receptor (beta chain) under discussion was sequenced for a study of blood T cell repertoires in COVID-19. Study-level background: The United States, Italy and Spain were the sources of the acute and convalescent COVID-19 samples. PBMCs, B-cell-depleted T cells, or T cells provided the cDNA or gDNA that made up the material.

As handled by the study authors: Nucleated cell number was recorded as an estimate derived from reference gene primer amplification. Libraries were prepared by immunoSEQ multiplex PCR; TCRdb keeps only in-frame clonotypes and omits some of them. Clone size and V and J calls were adopted from that table, with D and trimming inferred from the DNA. The table includes 210,000 or so clones, 92% detected once. The junction had 4 bases not matched to a gene; V was cut back by 7 bases and J by 0 bases. This CDR3 has 15 amino acids. CDR1 and CDR2 (germline): LNHDA, SQIVND (reference sequence). This receptor was obtained from a young man with acute or convalescent COVID-19. Sequencing was performed on peripheral blood. The chain carries TRBV19 and TRBJ2-2; 8 nucleotides line up with TRBD1. The CDR3 nucleotides read TGTGCCAGTAAACGGACAGGGTCGAACACCGGGGAGCTGTTTTTT. Translation gives CASKRTGSNTGELFF.